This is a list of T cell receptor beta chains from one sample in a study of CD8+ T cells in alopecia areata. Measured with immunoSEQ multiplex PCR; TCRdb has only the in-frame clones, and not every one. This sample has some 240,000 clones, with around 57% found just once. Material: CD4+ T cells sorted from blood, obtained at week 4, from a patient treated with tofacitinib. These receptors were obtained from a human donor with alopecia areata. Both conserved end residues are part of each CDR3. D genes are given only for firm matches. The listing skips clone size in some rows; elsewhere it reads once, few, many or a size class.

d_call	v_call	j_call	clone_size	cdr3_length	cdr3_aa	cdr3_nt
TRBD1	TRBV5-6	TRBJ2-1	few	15	CASSLPGTANNEQFF	TGTGCCAGCAGCTTGCCTGGGACAGCCAACAATGAGCAGTTCTTC
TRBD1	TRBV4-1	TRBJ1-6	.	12	CASTGGIGPLHF	TGCGCCAGCACAGGGGGCATCGGACCCCTCCACTTT
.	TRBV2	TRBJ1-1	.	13	CASSEVGNTEAFF	TGTGCCAGCAGTGAAGTGGGGAACACTGAAGCTTTCTTT
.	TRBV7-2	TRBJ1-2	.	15	CASSLDGSWGYGYTF	TGTGCCAGCAGCTTAGATGGCAGTTGGGGCTATGGCTACACCTTC
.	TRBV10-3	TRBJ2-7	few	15	CATSMGSLDSYEQYF	TGTGCCACTAGTATGGGGTCTCTAGATTCCTACGAGCAGTACTTC
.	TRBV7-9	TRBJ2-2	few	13	CASSPRGYGELFF	TGTGCCAGCAGCCCGAGGGGATACGGGGAGCTGTTTTTT
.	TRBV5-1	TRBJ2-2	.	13	CASSLEGAGELFF	TGCGCCAGCAGCTTGGAGGGGGCCGGGGAGCTGTTTTTT
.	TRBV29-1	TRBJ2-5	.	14	CSVEEGQFQETQYF	TGCAGCGTTGAGGAAGGACAGTTCCAAGAGACCCAGTACTTC
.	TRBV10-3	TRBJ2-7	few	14	CATRGVSTTYEQYF	TGTGCCACCCGGGGTGTATCAACTACTTACGAGCAGTACTTC
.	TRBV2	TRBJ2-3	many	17	CASSEGTIYLSTDTQYF	TGTGCCAGCAGTGAAGGAACAATTTACCTTAGCACAGATACGCAGTATTTT
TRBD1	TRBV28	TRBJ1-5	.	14	CASSFDRGNQPQHF	TGTGCCAGCAGTTTCGACAGGGGCAATCAGCCCCAGCATTTT
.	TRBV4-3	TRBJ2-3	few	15	CASSQGGSATDTQYF	TGCGCCAGCAGCCAAGGCGGGTCGGCGACAGATACGCAGTATTTT
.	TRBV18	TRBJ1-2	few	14	CASSPGVLGHGYTF	TGTGCCAGCTCACCAGGAGTGTTGGGTCATGGCTACACCTTC
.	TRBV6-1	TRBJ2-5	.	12	CASSPLQETQYF	TGTGCCAGCAGCCCATTACAAGAGACCCAGTACTTC
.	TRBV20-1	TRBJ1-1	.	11	CSARRGFEAFF	TGCAGTGCAAGGAGGGGATTTGAAGCTTTCTTT
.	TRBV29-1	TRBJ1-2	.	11	CSQWGPYGYTF	TGCAGCCAATGGGGGCCCTATGGCTACACCTTC
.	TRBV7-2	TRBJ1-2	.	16	CASSLVGGEEYYGYTF	TGTGCCAGCAGCTTAGTTGGAGGGGAGGAGTACTATGGCTACACCTTC
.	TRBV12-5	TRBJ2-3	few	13	CASGSRVGDTQYF	TGTGCTAGTGGTTCCAGGGTAGGGGATACGCAGTATTTT
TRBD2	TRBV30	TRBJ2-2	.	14	CAGRDYPNTGELFF	TGTGCCGGCCGGGACTACCCCAACACCGGGGAGCTGTTTTTT
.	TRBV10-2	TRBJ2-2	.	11	CAATSAGELFF	TGCGCAGCCACCTCGGCCGGGGAGCTGTTTTTT
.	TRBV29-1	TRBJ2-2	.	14	CSVFKNRNTGELFF	TGCAGCGTTTTCAAGAACAGGAACACCGGGGAGCTGTTTTTT
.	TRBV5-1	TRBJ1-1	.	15	CASSLVQGMMAEAFF	TGCGCCAGCAGCTTGGTGCAGGGCATGATGGCTGAAGCTTTCTTT
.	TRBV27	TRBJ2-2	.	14	CASSEGVLTGELFF	TGTGCCAGCAGTGAAGGAGTACTTACCGGGGAGCTGTTTTTT
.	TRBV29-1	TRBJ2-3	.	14	CTVLVRGRADTQYF	TGCACCGTCCTGGTCAGAGGGCGTGCAGATACGCAGTATTTT
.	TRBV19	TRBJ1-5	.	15	CASSIDIGSNQPQHF	TGTGCCAGTAGTATAGATATTGGGAGCAATCAGCCCCAGCATTTT
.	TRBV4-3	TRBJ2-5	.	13	CASSRLVQETQYF	TGCGCCAGCAGCCGACTAGTTCAAGAGACCCAGTACTTC
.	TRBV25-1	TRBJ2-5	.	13	CASSGKESETQYF	TGTGCCAGCAGTGGTAAGGAATCGGAGACCCAGTACTTC
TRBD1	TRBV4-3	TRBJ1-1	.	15	CASRQGTGKASEAFF	TGCGCCAGCAGACAAGGGACAGGGAAGGCTTCTGAAGCTTTCTTT
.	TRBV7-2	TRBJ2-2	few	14	CASSLNTNTGELFF	TGTGCCAGCAGCTTAAATACCAACACCGGGGAGCTGTTTTTT